This T cell receptor beta chain is from a study of blood T cell repertoires in COVID-19. Overall study: Some COVID-19 samples were acute and others convalescent; all came from the United States, Italy and Spain. Sample material is recorded as cDNA or gDNA derived from T cells, B-cell-depleted T cells, or PBMCs.

This clone was seen only once. Profiled with immunoSEQ multiplex PCR; TCRdb holds only in-frame clones, not every one. The sample consists of more than 85,000 clones, roughly 82% of them appearing once. Sequenced input: peripheral blood. The TCR originated in a man in his sixties with acute or convalescent COVID-19.

DNA of the CDR3: TGTGCCAGCAGCTTGGGACAGCTGGGGGGCTACACCTTC. Translation gives CASSLGQLGGYTF. The V gene is TRBV6-5, the J gene TRBJ1-2; 7 nucleotides line up with TRBD1. The CDR3 is 13 amino acids. The germline V gene has CDR1 MNHEY and CDR2 SVGAGI. After removal of 6 bases from V and 8 bases from J, the junction contained 9 bases not matched to a gene.